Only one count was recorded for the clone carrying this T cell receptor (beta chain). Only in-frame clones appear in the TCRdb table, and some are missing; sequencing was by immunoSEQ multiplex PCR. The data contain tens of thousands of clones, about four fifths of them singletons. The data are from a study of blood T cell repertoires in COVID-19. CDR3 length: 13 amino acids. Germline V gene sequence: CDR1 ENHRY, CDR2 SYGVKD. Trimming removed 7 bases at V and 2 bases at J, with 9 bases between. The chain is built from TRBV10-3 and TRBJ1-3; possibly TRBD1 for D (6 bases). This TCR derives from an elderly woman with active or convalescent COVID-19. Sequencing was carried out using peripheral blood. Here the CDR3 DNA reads TGTGCCATCAACAGGGAAGCTGGAAACACCATATATTTT. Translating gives CAINREAGNTIYF.